A single sample gave rise to the 22 T cell receptor beta chains below, sequenced in a study of shared clonotypes between healthy human individuals. The assay was immunoSEQ multiplex PCR, and TCRdb's table has in-frame clones only and misses some. Altogether about 2.1 million clones are present, just over 90% being singletons, with the ten largest covering under 2%. CD8 cells classed as naive were CD45RO-negative and positively selected for CCR7, excluding terminally differentiated effector memory CD45RA+ cells. The source material was naive CD8+ T cells from PBMCs. The receptors derive from a man aged 18 to 30 in good health. Some clones in this sample may be carry-over from other donors' samples.

This clone is a singleton in its sample. The DNA for the CDR3 is TGCGCCAGCAGCATTAGCGGGACCCACACCGGGGAGCTGTTTTTT. This codes for CASSISGTHTGELFF. The gene calls are TRBV4-1 and TRBJ2-2; 8 bases match TRBD2. V shed 5 bases and J 3 bases; nucleotides not matched to a gene: 5. The CDR3 has 15 residues. CDR1 and CDR2 (germline): MGHRA, YSYEKL.

The chain combines TRBV7-6 with TRBJ2-5; 7 bases map to TRBD1. The germline V gene encodes CDR1 SGHVS and CDR2 FNYEAQ. CDR3 length: 12 residues. V lost 6 bases to trimming and J lost 9 bases; unmatched junction nucleotides: 7. In DNA, the CDR3 is TGTGCCAGCAGTGGGACAGCCCGGGCCCAGTACTTC. Its translation: CASSGTARAQYF.

This rearrangement joins TRBV28 to TRBJ2-3; D is unclear. This CDR3 region has 13 residues. V was cut by 4 bases and J by 2 bases, with 7 bases left in between. CDR1 MDHEN and CDR2 SYDVKM come from the germline V gene. The CDR3 sequence: CASSSRNTDTQYF. In nucleotides, the CDR3 is TGTGCCAGCAGTTCGCGTAACACAGATACGCAGTATTTT. The full variable domain, its missing parts supplied by reference TRBV28 and TRBJ2-3, is DVKVTQSSRYLVKRTGEKVFLECVQDMDHENMFWYRQDPGLGLRLIYFSYDVKMKEKGDIPEGYSVSREKKERFSLILESASTNQTSMYLCASSSRNTDTQYFGPGTRLTVL.

The J gene is TRBJ2-7, the V gene TRBV7-2; D possibly matches TRBD1 or TRBD2 (6 bases each). The CDR3 is 15 residues long. The V end was cut by 6 bases, the J end by 2 bases, with 17 bases between. The germline V gene encodes CDR1 SGHTA and CDR2 FQGNSA. The CDR3 region is CASRSRGRPTYEQYF. As DNA, the CDR3 is TGTGCCAGCAGATCCCGGGGGCGGCCAACCTACGAGCAGTACTTC.

The chain combines TRBV19 with TRBJ1-2; TRBD1 matches 8 bases. Trimming removed 5 bases from V and 2 bases from J; junction bases left unmatched: 7. CDR1 is LNHDA and CDR2 is SQIVND in the germline V gene (reference sequence). CDR3 length: 15 amino acids. CDR3 nucleotide sequence: TGTGCCAGTAGTCCGGACAGGGAAGGGAACTATGGCTACACCTTC. Amino acid sequence: CASSPDREGNYGYTF. Variable domain in full (rest from reference TRBV19 and TRBJ1-2): DGGITQSPKYLFRKEGQNVTLSCEQNLNHDAMYWYRQDPGQGLRLIYYSQIVNDFQKGDIAEGYSVSREKKESFPLTVTSAQKNPTAFYLCASSPDREGNYGYTFGSGTRLTVV.

This rearrangement joins TRBV9 to TRBJ1-5, with D unresolved. CDR3 length: 15 amino acids. Between the trimmed V and J ends, which lost 0 bases and 1 base, there was a span of 8 bases. The V gene's germline CDR1 is SGDLS and CDR2 YYNGEE. The CDR3 nucleotides are TGTGCCAGCAGCGTAGCGGGTCAGAGCAATCAGCCCCAGCATTTT. Protein sequence: CASSVAGQSNQPQHF.

As DNA, the CDR3 is TGTGCCAGCAGTCCGCCATCCCTCCAAGAGACCCAGTACTTC. It codes for CASSPPSLQETQYF. The chain employs TRBV7-9 and TRBJ2-5; no clear D. CDR3 size: 14 residues. Germline V gene data show CDR1 as SEHNR and CDR2 as FQNEAQ (reference sequence). Trimming shortened V by 6 bases and J by 1 base, and 12 bases separated the two germline ends.

J is TRBJ1-1 and V is TRBV7-2; D remains unclear. Trimming removed 5 bases at V and 1 base at J, with 14 bases between. The CDR3 runs 15 residues. CDR1 is SGHTA, CDR2 FQGNSA, per germline. CDR3 nucleotides: TGTGCCAGCAGCACCCGACGGGCGGCGAACACTGAAGCTTTCTTT. Translating it yields CASSTRRAANTEAFF.

J is TRBJ2-7 and V is TRBV5-6, with 7 bases identical to TRBD2. CDR1 SGHDT and CDR2 YYEEEE come from the germline V gene. With 0 bases clipped from V and 3 bases from J, the junction kept 9 bases outside the gene matches. The CDR3 has 16 amino acids. CDR3 DNA: TGTGCCAGCAGCTTGGGGGCTGCGGGAGCTTACTACGAGCAGTACTTC. It encodes CASSLGAAGAYYEQYF.

The chain employs TRBV6-6 and TRBJ1-1; D is unresolved. Deletions cut 4 bases from V and 1 base from J, with 10 bases between. CDR3 length: 14 amino acids. The germline V gene encodes CDR1 MNHNY and CDR2 SVGAGI (reference sequence). The CDR3 sequence: CASSLEGRNTEAFF. CDR3 DNA sequence: TGTGCCAGCAGTTTGGAGGGTCGGAACACTGAAGCTTTCTTT.

This clone is a singleton in its sample. The chain uses TRBV6-5 and TRBJ2-7; 8 bases match TRBD1. CDR1 is MNHEY and CDR2 is SVGAGI in the germline V gene. This CDR3 has 13 amino acids. The J segment lost 6 bases and the V segment lost 7 bases, leaving 8 bases of the junction unmatched. The CDR3 region has the DNA TGTGCCAGCACCCAGGGGGCGACGCGCGAGCAGTACTTC. Translated, it gives CASTQGATREQYF.

The rearrangement joins TRBV15 to TRBJ2-3, with TRBD2 as a possible D gene (6 bases). The CDR3 is 13 residues long. V gave up 5 bases and J gave up 4 bases, with 10 bases separating them. Germline CDR1 is LNHNV and CDR2 is YYDKDF (reference sequence). Here the CDR3 DNA reads TGTGCCACCAGCTGGGGGGAGGCAGATACGCAGTATTTT. Translating it yields CATSWGEADTQYF.

The J gene is TRBJ1-3, the V gene TRBV4-1; no firm D call. The germline V gene has CDR1 MGHRA and CDR2 YSYEKL. The CDR3 covers 15 residues. Trimming took 7 bases from V and 2 from J, leaving 15 bases between them. The CDR3 loop is CASTARGSPGNTIYF. DNA for the CDR3: TGCGCCAGCACCGCACGGGGATCCCCTGGAAACACCATATATTTT.

The chain carries TRBV11-2 and TRBJ2-5, with D perhaps matching TRBD2 (6 bases). With 3 bases removed from V and 2 bases from J, the gap between germline ends came to 10 bases. Germline CDR1 reads SGHAT; CDR2 reads FQNNGV. CDR3 length equals 14 residues. CDR3 nucleotides: TGTGCCAGCAGCTTTCTCCGGGGGCAAGAGACCCAGTACTTC. It specifies CASSFLRGQETQYF.

CDR3 residues: CASSLEAGRYIFGNEQFF. CDR3 bases: TGTGCCAGCAGCTTAGAGGCGGGGCGCTACATATTCGGCAATGAGCAGTTCTTC. The gene calls are TRBV11-2 and TRBJ2-1; possible D gene TRBD2, 6 bases. Trimming cost V 0 bases and J 6 bases, with 21 bases left between them. CDR1 is SGHAT, CDR2 FQNNGV, per germline. This CDR3 spans 18 amino acids.

This chain connects TRBV29-1 to TRBJ2-2; D gene uncertain. Germline V CDR1 and CDR2: SQVTM, ANQGSEA. This CDR3 has 11 residues. V was trimmed by 7 bases and J by 5 bases, leaving 8 bases between them. As DNA, the CDR3 is TGCAGCGCGCAGCAGACCGGGGAGCTGTTTTTT. Translating it yields CSAQQTGELFF.

The chain has TRBV11-3 and TRBJ2-2, with 8 bases aligning to TRBD1. The CDR3 extends over 16 amino acids. Germline V gene lookup returns CDR1 SGHNT and CDR2 YENEEA. With V trimmed by 3 bases and J by 3 bases, 6 bases remained unmatched. The CDR3 here is CASSLMGTGHTGELFF. The DNA of the CDR3 is TGTGCCAGCAGCTTGATGGGGACAGGCCACACCGGGGAGCTGTTTTTT.

The rearrangement links TRBV6-5 to TRBJ2-7, with D perhaps matching TRBD1 (6 bases). Trimming shortened V by 0 bases and J by 3 bases, and 9 bases separated the two germline ends. The CDR3 totals 14 residues. Looked up from germline, CDR1 is MNHEY and CDR2 is SVGAGI. The CDR3 here is CASSYSWDNYEQYF. The CDR3 coding sequence is TGTGCCAGCAGTTACTCGTGGGACAACTACGAGCAGTACTTC.

This chain uses TRBV7-8 with TRBJ2-1; TRBD2 agrees at 10 bases. The V segment lost 2 bases and the J segment 10 bases; nucleotides outside the gene matches: 8. The germline CDR1 and CDR2 sequences are SGHVS and FQNEAQ. The CDR3 extends over 15 amino acids. The CDR3 coding sequence is TGTGCCAGCAGCTTACGGCTAGCGGGAGTCGGCGAGCAGTTCTTC. Protein: CASSLRLAGVGEQFF.

The V call is TRBV6-5, the J call TRBJ1-3, with D tentatively TRBD1 (6 bases). This CDR3 region has 15 residues. Trimming shortened V by 0 bases and J by 5 bases, and 11 bases separated the two germline ends. Germline assignment: CDR1 MNHEY and CDR2 SVGAGI. The DNA for the CDR3 is TGTGCCAGCAGTTACTCCGGGACACAGAGAAACACCATATATTTT. Translating gives CASSYSGTQRNTIYF.

The CDR3 DNA reads as TGTGCCAGCAGCCAGAATCATCTGCCAGGAGCCATGGGTGCTCACATTCAGTACTTC. This gives the protein CASSQNHLPGAMGAHIQYF. This chain links TRBV11-2 with TRBJ2-4; D remains ambiguous. Germline lookup yields CDR1 SGHAT and CDR2 FQNNGV. The CDR3 contains 19 residues. Trimming stripped 5 bases from V and 8 bases from J, with 31 bases between.

V gene TRBV28 combines with J gene TRBJ2-3, with a weak D call TRBD1 (5 bases). The V gene lost 5 bases and the J gene lost 2 bases, with 8 bases spanning the gap. Germline lookup yields CDR1 MDHEN and CDR2 SYDVKM. The CDR3 consists of 13 residues. This CDR3 is CASSMTATDTQYF. DNA for the CDR3: TGTGCCAGCAGTATGACAGCCACAGATACGCAGTATTTT.